Presented here are 18 T cell receptor beta chains from one specimen sequenced in a study of shared T cell receptors in the human thymus. This table comes from immunoSEQ multiplex PCR, and its TCRdb copy is limited to in-frame clones, with some not included. This table has some 660,000 clones, 87% appearing once. These data are also associated with another study on human thymus T cells.

Sample: thymocytes. Receptors were obtained from a boy in the first two years of life with a congenital heart defect.

This chain joins TRBV19 and TRBJ2-1; perhaps TRBD2 as D (6 bases). The length of the CDR3 is 15 residues. The germline CDR1 and CDR2 sequences are LNHDA and SQIVND (reference sequence). The V and J ends lost 3 bases and 6 bases respectively, with 15 bases between them. The CDR3 DNA is TGTGCCAGTAGTATTCCCACTAGCCGGCCCAATGAGCAGTTCTTC. The encoded protein is CASSIPTSRPNEQFF.

CDR3 sequence reads: CASSRNRGPSYEQYF. The CDR3 DNA is TGTGCCAGCAGCCGCAACAGGGGACCATCCTACGAGCAGTACTTC. The rearrangement uses TRBV28 and TRBJ2-7, with 7 bases aligning to TRBD1. Germline CDR1 MDHEN, CDR2 SYDVKM. The V and J ends lost 6 bases and 1 base, in that order; junction bases with no gene match: 9. This CDR3 contains 15 residues.

The V call is TRBV28, the J call TRBJ1-5, with D perhaps matching TRBD1 (6 bases). Trimming stripped 3 bases from V and 8 bases from J, with 14 bases between. Germline V gives CDR1 MDHEN, CDR2 SYDVKM. This CDR3 comprises 14 residues. This chain's CDR3 is CASSFLGARKPQHF. CDR3 bases: TGTGCCAGCAGTTTTCTGGGGGCGAGGAAGCCCCAGCATTTT.

The V call is TRBV5-5, the J call TRBJ2-5, with 8 bases aligning to TRBD2. This CDR3 has 17 residues. Looked up from germline, CDR1 is SGHKS and CDR2 is YYEKEE (reference sequence). Trimming removed 0 bases from V and 2 bases from J; junction bases left unmatched: 9. CDR3 amino acids: CASSLGLSGSGQETQYF. In DNA, the CDR3 is TGTGCCAGCAGCTTGGGCTTGAGCGGGAGTGGACAAGAGACCCAGTACTTC. Using reference TRBV5-5 and TRBJ2-5 for the parts outside the CDR3, the full variable domain is DAGVTQSPTHLIKTRGQQVTLRCSPISGHKSVSWYQQVLGQGPQFIFQYYEKEERGRGNFPDRFSARQFPNYSSELNVNALLLGDSALYLCASSLGLSGSGQETQYFGPGTRLLVL.

The chain carries TRBV15 and TRBJ1-1, with a possible D match to TRBD1 (6 bases). The CDR3 is 15 amino acids. Trimming cost V 4 bases and J 4 bases, with 16 bases left between them. CDR1 is LNHNV, CDR2 YYDKDF, per germline (reference sequence). DNA for the CDR3: TGTGCCACCAGCAAAAAGGACAGTTTTAGCACTGAAGCTTTCTTT. It specifies CATSKKDSFSTEAFF.

The V gene is TRBV15, the J gene TRBJ1-1; D possibly corresponds to TRBD1 (6 bases). The CDR3 is 14 amino acids. V dropped 8 bases and J dropped 2 bases, with 15 bases sitting between them. Germline CDR1 is LNHNV and CDR2 is YYDKDF (reference sequence). CDR3 sequence: CATDPGTRNTEAFF. In nucleotides, the CDR3 is TGTGCCACCGATCCCGGGACAAGAAACACTGAAGCTTTCTTT. Using reference TRBV15 and TRBJ1-1 for the parts outside the CDR3, the full variable domain is DAMVIQNPRYQVTQFGKPVTLSCSQTLNHNVMYWYQQKSSQAPKLLFHYYDKDFNNEADTPDNFQSRRPNTSFCFLDIRSPGLGDTAMYLCATDPGTRNTEAFFGQGTRLTVV.

CDR3 protein: CASPKRGPTLYSNQPQHF. CDR3 in DNA: TGCGCCAGCCCGAAGCGGGGGCCAACCCTGTATAGCAATCAGCCCCAGCATTTT. The rearrangement links TRBV10-1 to TRBJ1-5; tentative D call: TRBD1 (6 bases). The germline V and J ends were trimmed by 8 bases and 0 bases, with 23 bases remaining between them. The CDR3 totals 18 residues. Germline CDR1 and CDR2: WNHNN and SYGVQD (reference sequence).

The chain combines TRBV29-1 with TRBJ1-1; TRBD1 aligns across 9 bases. The CDR3 has 11 amino acids. With V trimmed by 6 bases and J by 5 bases, 1 base remained unmatched. Germline lookup yields CDR1 SQVTM and CDR2 ANQGSEA. Here the CDR3 reads CSVGQGTEAFF. The DNA for the CDR3 is TGCAGCGTCGGACAGGGGACTGAAGCTTTCTTT.

The chain recombines TRBV6-5 with TRBJ2-2; D may be TRBD1 (6 bases). This CDR3 contains 15 residues. Germline CDR1 is MNHEY and CDR2 is SVGAGI. Trimming pared 4 bases from V and 6 bases from J, leaving 15 bases between. Here the CDR3 reads CASSFDTGYSGELFF. Here the CDR3 DNA reads TGTGCCAGCAGTTTCGACACAGGGTATTCCGGGGAGCTGTTTTTT.

The rearrangement links TRBV5-1 to TRBJ2-5, with TRBD1 as a possible D gene (6 bases). With 0 bases removed from V and 5 bases from J, the gap between germline ends came to 17 bases. CDR3 length equals 16 residues. The germline CDR1 and CDR2 sequences are SGHRS and YFSETQ. The CDR3 here is CASSLAWDTPRETQYF. CDR3 bases: TGCGCCAGCAGCTTGGCCTGGGACACACCCCGGGAGACCCAGTACTTC.

The chain links TRBV6-1 to TRBJ1-3, with 7 bases aligning to TRBD1. Per germline, CDR1 MNHNS and CDR2 SASEGT. There are 18 residues in the CDR3. The junction had 11 bases not matched to a gene; V was cut back by 3 bases and J by 0 bases. CDR3 protein: CASSDSRDRPYSGNTIYF. CDR3 DNA sequence: TGTGCCAGCAGTGACAGTAGGGACAGACCATACTCTGGAAACACCATATATTTT.

The CDR3 reads CASSPGRGWNTEAFF. The CDR3, as DNA: TGTGCCAGCTCACCAGGCCGGGGATGGAACACTGAAGCTTTCTTT. The chain uses TRBV18 and TRBJ1-1; D is unclear. Germline-derived CDR1 and CDR2 are KGHSH and LQKENI. The CDR3 loop spans 15 amino acids. Trimming stripped 2 bases from V and 1 base from J, with 11 bases between.

This chain uses TRBV28 with TRBJ1-4; a weak D match, TRBD1 (5 bases). Germline V gene lookup returns CDR1 MDHEN and CDR2 SYDVKM. Between the trimmed V and J ends, which lost 5 bases and 7 bases, there was a span of 17 bases. The CDR3 length is 15 residues. The CDR3 here is CASSPRDSLVEKLFF. As DNA, the CDR3 is TGTGCCAGCAGTCCCCGCGACAGTTTAGTTGAAAAACTGTTTTTT. The entire variable domain, with the rest obtained from reference TRBV28 and TRBJ1-4, is as follows: DVKVTQSSRYLVKRTGEKVFLECVQDMDHENMFWYRQDPGLGLRLIYFSYDVKMKEKGDIPEGYSVSREKKERFSLILESASTNQTSMYLCASSPRDSLVEKLFFGSGTQLSVL.

The J gene is TRBJ1-1, the V gene TRBV28; 8 bases line up with TRBD1. Trimming took 0 bases from V and 1 from J; bases not matched to a gene: 4. The CDR3 sequence is 16 residues long. CDR1 is MDHEN and CDR2 is SYDVKM in the germline V gene. Written as DNA, the CDR3 is TGTGCCAGCAGTTTATGGCAGGGGGCCGGGAACACTGAAGCTTTCTTT. Translating it yields CASSLWQGAGNTEAFF.

This clone was observed a few times. This chain joins TRBV14 and TRBJ2-7; TRBD2 matches at 8 bases. CDR1 and CDR2 (germline): SGHDN, FVKESK. The V gene end was trimmed by 1 base and the J gene end by 3 bases; junction bases not matched to a gene: 14. The CDR3 runs 18 residues. CDR3 nucleotide sequence: TGTGCCAGCAGCCAAGTCCCGGTAGCGGGAAGGTCTTACTACGAGCAGTACTTC. Protein sequence: CASSQVPVAGRSYYEQYF.

This clone showed up just a few times. The J gene is TRBJ1-1, the V gene TRBV4-3; D is perhaps TRBD1 (5 bases). The germline gives CDR1 LGHNA, CDR2 YSLEER. The CDR3 consists of 15 residues. Trimming took off 3 bases at V and 0 bases at J, with 11 bases between the two ends. CDR3 bases: TGCGCCAGCAGCCAGGACACAAAAATGAACACTGAAGCTTTCTTT. It is translated as CASSQDTKMNTEAFF.

The gene calls are TRBV9 and TRBJ2-3; D unclear. This CDR3 has 15 amino acids. V lost 0 bases to trimming and J lost 2 bases, with 10 bases between them. Germline values: CDR1 SGDLS, CDR2 YYNGEE. This CDR3 is CASSVEQQYTDTQYF. The CDR3 DNA sequence: TGTGCCAGCAGCGTAGAACAGCAGTACACAGATACGCAGTATTTT.

This clone was seen a single time. V is TRBV28 and J is TRBJ2-7; TRBD1 is a possible D gene (6 bases). Trimming stripped 0 bases from V and 0 bases from J, with 15 bases between. Germline CDR1 and CDR2: MDHEN and SYDVKM. The length of the CDR3 is 17 residues. The CDR3 is CASSLCRGKGSSYEQYF. Written as DNA, the CDR3 is TGTGCCAGCAGTTTATGCAGGGGAAAGGGAAGCTCCTACGAGCAGTACTTC. Based on the CDR3 plus reference TRBV28 and TRBJ2-7, the full variable domain is DVKVTQSSRYLVKRTGEKVFLECVQDMDHENMFWYRQDPGLGLRLIYFSYDVKMKEKGDIPEGYSVSREKKERFSLILESASTNQTSMYLCASSLCRGKGSSYEQYFGPGTRLTVT.